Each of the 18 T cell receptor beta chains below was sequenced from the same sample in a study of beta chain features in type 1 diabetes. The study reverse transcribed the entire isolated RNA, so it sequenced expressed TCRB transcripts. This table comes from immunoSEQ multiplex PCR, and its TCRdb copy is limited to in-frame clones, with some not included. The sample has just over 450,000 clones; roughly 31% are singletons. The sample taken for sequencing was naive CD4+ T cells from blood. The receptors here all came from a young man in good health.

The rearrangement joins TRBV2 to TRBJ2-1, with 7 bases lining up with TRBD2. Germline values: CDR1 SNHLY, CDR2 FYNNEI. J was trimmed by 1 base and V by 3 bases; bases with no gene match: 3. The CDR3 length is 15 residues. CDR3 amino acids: CASSEGGVSYNEQFF. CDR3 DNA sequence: TGTGCCAGCAGTGAGGGAGGGGTATCCTACAATGAGCAGTTCTTC.

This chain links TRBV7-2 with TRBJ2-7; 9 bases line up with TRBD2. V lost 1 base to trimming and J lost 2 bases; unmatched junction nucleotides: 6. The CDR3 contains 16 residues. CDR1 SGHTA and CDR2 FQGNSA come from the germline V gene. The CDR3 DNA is TGTGCCAGCAGCTTAGTAGGCGGGAGGGCAACCTACGAGCAGTACTTC. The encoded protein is CASSLVGGRATYEQYF.

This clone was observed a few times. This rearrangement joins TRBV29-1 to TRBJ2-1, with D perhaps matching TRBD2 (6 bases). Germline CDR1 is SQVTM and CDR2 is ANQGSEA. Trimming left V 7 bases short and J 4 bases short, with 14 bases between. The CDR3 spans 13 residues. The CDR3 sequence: CSGGRRGYNEQFF. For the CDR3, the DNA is TGCAGCGGGGGAAGGCGGGGTTACAATGAGCAGTTCTTC.

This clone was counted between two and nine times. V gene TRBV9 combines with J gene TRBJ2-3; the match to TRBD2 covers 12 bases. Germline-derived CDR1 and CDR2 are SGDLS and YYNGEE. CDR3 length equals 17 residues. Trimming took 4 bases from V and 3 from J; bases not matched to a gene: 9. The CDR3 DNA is TGTGCCAGCAGCAAAGGGGGACTAGCGGGTGGAACAGATACGCAGTATTTT. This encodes CASSKGGLAGGTDTQYF.

CDR3 coding DNA: TGTGCCAGCGGACGGCTAGCGATTGGTTTGGAGCAGTTCTTC. Its protein is CASGRLAIGLEQFF. The rearrangement joins TRBV6-6 to TRBJ2-1; possibly TRBD2 for D (6 bases). V was pared by 8 bases and J by 10 bases, with 21 bases between. The germline gives CDR1 MNHNY, CDR2 SVGAGI (reference sequence). The CDR3 runs 14 residues.

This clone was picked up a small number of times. CDR3: CAWSVNRGRSNEQFF. CDR3 coding DNA: TGTGCCTGGAGTGTAAACAGGGGGCGGTCGAATGAGCAGTTCTTC. The chain couples TRBV30 to TRBJ2-1, with 9 nucleotides matching TRBD1. V lost 0 bases, J lost 7 bases, and 7 bases stayed unmatched. CDR3 size: 15 residues. Germline-derived CDR1 and CDR2 are GTSNPN and SVGIG (reference sequence).

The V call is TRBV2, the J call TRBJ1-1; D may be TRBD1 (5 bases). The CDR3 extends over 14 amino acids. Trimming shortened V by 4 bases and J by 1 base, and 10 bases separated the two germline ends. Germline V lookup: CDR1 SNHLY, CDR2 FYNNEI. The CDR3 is CASSARGRNTEAFF. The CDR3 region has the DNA TGTGCCAGCAGTGCGAGGGGACGGAACACTGAAGCTTTCTTT.

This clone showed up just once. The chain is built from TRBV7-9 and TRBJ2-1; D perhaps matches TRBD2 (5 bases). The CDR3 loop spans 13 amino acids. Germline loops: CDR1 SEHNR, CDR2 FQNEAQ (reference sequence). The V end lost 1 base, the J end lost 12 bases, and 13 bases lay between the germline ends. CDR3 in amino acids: CASSLDSSGSQFF. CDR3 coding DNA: TGTGCCAGCAGCTTAGATTCCAGCGGATCGCAGTTCTTC.

The CDR3: CSVAQPTIRGELFF. CDR3 bases: TGCAGCGTTGCACAGCCGACGATTCGAGGGGAGCTGTTTTTT. The chain carries TRBV29-1 and TRBJ2-2; D is unclear. The germline CDR1 and CDR2 sequences are SQVTM and ANQGSEA. This CDR3 is 14 amino acids long. Trimming removed 4 bases from V and 8 bases from J, with 17 bases in between.

In DNA form, the CDR3 reads TGTGCCTGGAACCGGGGGGAGAGCAATCAGCCCCAGCATTTT. This translates into CAWNRGESNQPQHF. V gene TRBV30 combines with J gene TRBJ1-5, with D possibly matching TRBD1 (5 bases). V gave up 4 bases and J gave up 1 base, with 11 bases separating them. CDR1 GTSNPN and CDR2 SVGIG come from the germline V gene (reference sequence). The CDR3 contains 14 residues.

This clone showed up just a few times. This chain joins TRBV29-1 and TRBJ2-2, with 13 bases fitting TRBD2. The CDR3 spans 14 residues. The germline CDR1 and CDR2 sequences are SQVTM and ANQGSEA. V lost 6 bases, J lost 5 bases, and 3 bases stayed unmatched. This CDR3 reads CSVWGLAGTGELFF. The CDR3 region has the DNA TGCAGCGTCTGGGGACTAGCGGGAACCGGGGAGCTGTTTTTT.

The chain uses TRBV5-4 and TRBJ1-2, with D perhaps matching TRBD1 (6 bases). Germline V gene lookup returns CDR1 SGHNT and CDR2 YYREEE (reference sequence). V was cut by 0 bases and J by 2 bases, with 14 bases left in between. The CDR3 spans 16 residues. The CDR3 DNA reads TGTGCCAGCAGCTTGGGAAACAGGGCTGGGAACTATGGCTACACCTTC. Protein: CASSLGNRAGNYGYTF. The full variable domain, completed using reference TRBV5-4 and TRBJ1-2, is ETGVTQSPTHLIKTRGQQVTLRCSSQSGHNTVSWYQQALGQGPQFIFQYYREEENGRGNFPPRFSGLQFPNYSSELNVNALELDDSALYLCASSLGNRAGNYGYTFGSGTRLTVV.

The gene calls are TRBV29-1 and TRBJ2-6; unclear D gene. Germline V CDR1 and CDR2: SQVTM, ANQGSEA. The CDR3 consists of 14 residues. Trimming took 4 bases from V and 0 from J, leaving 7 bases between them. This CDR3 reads CSVAGPSGANVLTF. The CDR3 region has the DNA TGCAGCGTTGCCGGGCCCTCTGGGGCCAACGTCCTGACTTTC. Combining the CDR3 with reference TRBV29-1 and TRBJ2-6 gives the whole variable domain SAVISQKPSRDICQRGTSLTIQCQVDSQVTMMFWYRQQPGQSLTLIATANQGSEATYESGFVIDKFPISRPNLTFSTLTVSNMSPEDSSIYLCSVAGPSGANVLTFGAGSRLTVL.

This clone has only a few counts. CDR3 sequence reads: CASSLAGRVEQYF. Here the CDR3 DNA reads TGTGCCAGCAGCCTCGCGGGAAGGGTCGAGCAGTACTTC. The rearrangement links TRBV25-1 to TRBJ2-7; D may be TRBD2 (6 bases). The CDR3 spans 13 residues. V was cut by 6 bases and J by 6 bases, with 15 bases left in between. CDR1 is MGHDK and CDR2 is SYGVNS in the germline V gene.

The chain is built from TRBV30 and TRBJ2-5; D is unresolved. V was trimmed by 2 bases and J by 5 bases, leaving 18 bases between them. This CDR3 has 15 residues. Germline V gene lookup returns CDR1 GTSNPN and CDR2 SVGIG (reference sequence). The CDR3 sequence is CAWSLRRQSWETQYF. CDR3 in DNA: TGTGCCTGGAGTTTACGGCGGCAGTCCTGGGAGACCCAGTACTTC.

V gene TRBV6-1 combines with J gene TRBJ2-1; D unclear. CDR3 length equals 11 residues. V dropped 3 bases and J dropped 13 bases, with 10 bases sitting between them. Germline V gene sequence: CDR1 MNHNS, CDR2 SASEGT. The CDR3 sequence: CASSDPNLQFF. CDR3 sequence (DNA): TGTGCCAGCAGTGACCCTAATCTCCAGTTCTTC.

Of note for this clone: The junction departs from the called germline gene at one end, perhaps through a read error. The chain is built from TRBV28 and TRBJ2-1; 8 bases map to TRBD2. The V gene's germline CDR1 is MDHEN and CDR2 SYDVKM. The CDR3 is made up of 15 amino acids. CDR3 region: CASSLSLPGGAGAVF. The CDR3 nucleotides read TGTGCCAGCAGTTTATCCCTACCGGGAGGGGCGGGAGCGGTCTTC. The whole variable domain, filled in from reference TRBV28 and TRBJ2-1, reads DVKVTQSSRYLVKRTGEKVFLECVQDMDHENMFWYRQDPGLGLRLIYFSYDVKMKEKGDIPEGYSVSREKKERFSLILESASTNQTSMYLCASSLSLPGGAGAVFGPGTRLTVL.

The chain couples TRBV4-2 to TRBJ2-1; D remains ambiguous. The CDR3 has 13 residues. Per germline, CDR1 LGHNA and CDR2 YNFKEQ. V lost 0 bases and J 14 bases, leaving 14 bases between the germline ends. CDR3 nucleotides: TGTGCCAGCAGCCAAGATCGCCTATATTATGAGTTCTTC. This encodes CASSQDRLYYEFF.